This TCR beta chain is from a study of T cell repertoires in cytomegalovirus infection. Study information: Indications of both CMV infection and matching HLA type were provided by public TCR beta signatures.

V lost 5 bases and J lost 8, with 12 bases in between. Germline-derived CDR1 and CDR2 are MNHEY and SMNVEV (reference sequence). The CDR3 runs to 13 residues. Findings of the study overall: It was HLA-C-restricted CMV-specific TCR beta clonotypes that dominated the response ex vivo.

TCRdb recomputed calls from the reads with MiXCR, one row per CDR3 protein. The sample gives about 920,000 distinct CDR3 sequences, less than 40% of which show up once; roughly an eighth is in the top ten. Notes on this clonotype: Antigen specificity is unknown.

The source material was cultured CD8+ T cells from PBMCs, sampled from culture after CMV antigen stimulation. This sequence joins TRBV27 and TRBJ1-4; D is uncertain. This clonotype was obtained from a human donor in good health (CMV status not recorded). Some clones in this sample may be carry-over from other donors' samples. The CDR3 loop is CASSRAFREKLFF. Here the CDR3 DNA reads TGTGCCAGCAGTCGGGCCTTCAGGGAAAAACTGTTTTTT. The entire variable domain, with the rest obtained from reference TRBV27 and TRBJ1-4, is as follows: EAQVTQNPRYLITVTGKKLTVTCSQNMNHEYMSWYRQDPGLGLRQIYYSMNVEVTDKGDVPEGYKVSRKEKRNFPLILESPSPNQTSLYFCASSRAFREKLFFGSGTQLSVL.